The 6 T cell receptor beta chains given below trace back to one sample, sequenced in a study of T cell changes during pregnancy in multiple sclerosis. Repertoires were generated with immunoSEQ multiplex PCR, while TCRdb's copy carries only in-frame clones and drops some. Here the sample spans tens of thousands of clones, around 90% being singletons. The sequenced sample was CD4+ T cells from peripheral blood mononuclear cells, obtained in the second trimester of pregnancy. These receptors all come from a female donor with multiple sclerosis, enrolled in a pregnancy study.

The rearrangement links TRBV5-1 to TRBJ2-5; the D gene is possibly TRBD1 (7 bases). Per the germline V gene, CDR1 is SGHRS and CDR2 is YFSETQ. The CDR3 extends over 14 amino acids. V shed 4 bases and J shed 3 bases, with 13 bases lying between them. Here the CDR3 reads CASSGGTVEETQYF. As DNA, the CDR3 is TGCGCCAGCAGCGGAGGGACAGTGGAAGAGACCCAGTACTTC.

V usage is TRBV4-1 and J usage is TRBJ2-7, with TRBD2 matching over 9 bases. With V trimmed by 1 base and J by 0 bases, 10 bases remained unmatched. This CDR3 has 18 residues. The germline CDR1 and CDR2 sequences are MGHRA and YSYEKL. In DNA, the CDR3 is TGCGCCAGCAGCCAAGCTCACGCGGCAGCGGGAGGCTCCTACGAGCAGTACTTC. It codes for CASSQAHAAAGGSYEQYF.

This chain uses TRBV29-1 with TRBJ1-1; D might be TRBD1 (5 bases). The CDR3 extends over 12 amino acids. Per germline, CDR1 SQVTM and CDR2 ANQGSEA. V was cut by 2 bases and J by 4 bases, with 8 bases left in between. The CDR3 nucleotides read TGCAGCGTTGAACGGCAGGGCACTGAAGCTTTCTTT. It specifies CSVERQGTEAFF.

V is TRBV19 and J is TRBJ2-1; D gene unclear. CDR3 length: 12 residues. CDR1 LNHDA and CDR2 SQIVND come from the germline V gene (reference sequence). V lost 6 bases, J lost 5 bases, and 8 bases lay in between. The CDR3 DNA sequence: TGTGCCAGTAGCGACGACAACAATGAGCAGTTCTTC. This gives the protein CASSDDNNEQFF.

This clone was seen just once. The rearrangement links TRBV28 to TRBJ2-5; D possibly corresponds to TRBD1 (6 bases). Trimming removed 5 bases from V and 1 base from J, with 8 bases in between. The CDR3 extends over 13 amino acids. CDR1 and CDR2 from the germline V gene are MDHEN and SYDVKM. This chain's CDR3 is CASSLDSQETQYF. CDR3 nucleotides: TGTGCCAGCAGTCTGGACAGCCAAGAGACCCAGTACTTC.

The chain is built from TRBV5-4 and TRBJ2-5; TRBD1 might be the D (6 bases). This CDR3 has 15 amino acids. Germline V gives CDR1 SGHNT, CDR2 YYREEE (reference sequence). The germline V and J ends were trimmed by 3 bases and 1 base, with 13 bases remaining between them. CDR3 residues: CASSSVKQGQETQYF. The CDR3 coding sequence is TGTGCCAGCAGCTCGGTTAAACAGGGCCAAGAGACCCAGTACTTC.